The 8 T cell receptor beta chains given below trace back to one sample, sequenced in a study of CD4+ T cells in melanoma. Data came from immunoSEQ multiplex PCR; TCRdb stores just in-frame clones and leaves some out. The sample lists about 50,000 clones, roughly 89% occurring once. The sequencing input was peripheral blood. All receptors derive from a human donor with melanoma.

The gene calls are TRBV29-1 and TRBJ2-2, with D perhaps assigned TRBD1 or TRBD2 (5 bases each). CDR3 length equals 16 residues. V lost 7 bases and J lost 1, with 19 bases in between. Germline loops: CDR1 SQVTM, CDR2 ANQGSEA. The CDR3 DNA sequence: TGCAGCGCCGGTATCCGGGGCTTGAAGAACACCGGGGAGCTGTTTTTT. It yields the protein CSAGIRGLKNTGELFF.

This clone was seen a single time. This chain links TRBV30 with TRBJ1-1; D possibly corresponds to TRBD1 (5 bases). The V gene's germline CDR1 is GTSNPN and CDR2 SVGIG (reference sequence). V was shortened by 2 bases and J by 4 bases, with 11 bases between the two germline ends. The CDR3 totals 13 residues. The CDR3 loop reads CAWSKSGGTEAFF. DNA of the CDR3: TGTGCCTGGAGTAAAAGCGGGGGCACTGAAGCTTTCTTT.

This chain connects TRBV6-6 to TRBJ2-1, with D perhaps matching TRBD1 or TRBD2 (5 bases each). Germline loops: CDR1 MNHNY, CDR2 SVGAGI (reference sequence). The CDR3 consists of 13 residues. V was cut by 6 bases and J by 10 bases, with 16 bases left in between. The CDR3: CASSPLLGEEQFF. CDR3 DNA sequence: TGTGCCAGCAGCCCTCTGCTAGGGGAGGAGCAGTTCTTC.

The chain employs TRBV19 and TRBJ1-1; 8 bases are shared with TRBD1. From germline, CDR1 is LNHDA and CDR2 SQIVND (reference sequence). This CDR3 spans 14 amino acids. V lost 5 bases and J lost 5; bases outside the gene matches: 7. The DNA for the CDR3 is TGTGCCAGTAGTTCTCAGGGGGCGGGAACTGAAGCTTTCTTT. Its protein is CASSSQGAGTEAFF.

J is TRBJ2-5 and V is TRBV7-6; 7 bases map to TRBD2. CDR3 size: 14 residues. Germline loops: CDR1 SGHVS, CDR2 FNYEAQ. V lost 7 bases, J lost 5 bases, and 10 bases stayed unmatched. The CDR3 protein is CASNTAGVFETQYF. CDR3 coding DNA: TGTGCCAGCAATACTGCGGGGGTTTTCGAGACCCAGTACTTC.

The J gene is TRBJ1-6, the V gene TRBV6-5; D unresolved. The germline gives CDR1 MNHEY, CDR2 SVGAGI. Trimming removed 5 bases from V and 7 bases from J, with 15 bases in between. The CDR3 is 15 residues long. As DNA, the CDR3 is TGTGCCAGCAGTAGCACGGGTATTGGAAATTCACCCCTCCACTTT. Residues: CASSSTGIGNSPLHF.

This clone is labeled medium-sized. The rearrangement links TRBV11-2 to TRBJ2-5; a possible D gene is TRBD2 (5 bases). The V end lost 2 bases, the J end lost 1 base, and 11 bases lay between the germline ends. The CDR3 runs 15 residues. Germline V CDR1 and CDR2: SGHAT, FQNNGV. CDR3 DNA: TGTGCCAGCAGCTTACGGGGAGATGGCCAAGAGACCCAGTACTTC. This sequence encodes CASSLRGDGQETQYF. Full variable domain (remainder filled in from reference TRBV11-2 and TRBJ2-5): EAGVAQSPRYKIIEKRQSVAFWCNPISGHATLYWYQQILGQGPKLLIQFQNNGVVDDSQLPKDRFSAERLKGVDSTLKIQPAKLEDSAVYLCASSLRGDGQETQYFGPGTRLLVL.

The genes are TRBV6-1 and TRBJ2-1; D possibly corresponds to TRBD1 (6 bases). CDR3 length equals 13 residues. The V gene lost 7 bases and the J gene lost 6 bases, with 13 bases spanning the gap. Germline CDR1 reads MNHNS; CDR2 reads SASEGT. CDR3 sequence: CASKGHSFNEQFF. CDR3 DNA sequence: TGTGCCAGCAAGGGACACTCGTTCAATGAGCAGTTCTTC.